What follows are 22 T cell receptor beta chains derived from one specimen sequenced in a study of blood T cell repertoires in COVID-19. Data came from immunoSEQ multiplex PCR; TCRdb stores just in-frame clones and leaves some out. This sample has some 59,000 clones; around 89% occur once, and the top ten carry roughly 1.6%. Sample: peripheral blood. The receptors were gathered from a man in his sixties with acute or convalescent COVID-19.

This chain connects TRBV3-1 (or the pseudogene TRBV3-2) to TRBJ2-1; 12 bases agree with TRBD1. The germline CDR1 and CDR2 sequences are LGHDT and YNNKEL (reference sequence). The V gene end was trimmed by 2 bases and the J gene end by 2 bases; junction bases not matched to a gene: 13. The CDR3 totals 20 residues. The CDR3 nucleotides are TGTGCCAGCAGCCAACGGAGCTGGGACAGGGGGCTGAAGACCTACAATGAGCAGTTCTTC. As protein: CASSQRSWDRGLKTYNEQFF.

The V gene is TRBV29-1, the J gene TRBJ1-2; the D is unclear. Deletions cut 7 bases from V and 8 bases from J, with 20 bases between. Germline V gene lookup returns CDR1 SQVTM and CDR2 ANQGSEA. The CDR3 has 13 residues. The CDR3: CSAEPASRLGYTF. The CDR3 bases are TGCAGCGCCGAACCGGCCTCCAGGTTAGGCTACACCTTC.

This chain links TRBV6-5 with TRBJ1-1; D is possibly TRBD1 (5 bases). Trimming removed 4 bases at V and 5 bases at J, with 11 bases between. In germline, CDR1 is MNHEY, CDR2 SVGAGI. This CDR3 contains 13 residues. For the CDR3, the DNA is TGTGCCAGCAGTTCGGGGGAAAGAACTGAAGCTTTCTTT. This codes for CASSSGERTEAFF.

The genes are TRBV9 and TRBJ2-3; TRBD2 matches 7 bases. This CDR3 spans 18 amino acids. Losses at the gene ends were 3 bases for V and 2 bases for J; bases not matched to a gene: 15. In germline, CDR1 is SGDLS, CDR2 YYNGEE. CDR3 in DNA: TGTGCCAGCAGCGCCGGTAGGTTGGGCGGGGGACCCACAGATACGCAGTATTTT. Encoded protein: CASSAGRLGGGPTDTQYF.

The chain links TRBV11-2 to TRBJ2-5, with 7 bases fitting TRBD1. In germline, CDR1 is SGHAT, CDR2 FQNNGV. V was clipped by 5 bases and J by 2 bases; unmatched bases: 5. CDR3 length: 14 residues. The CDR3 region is CASSPGQLQETQYF. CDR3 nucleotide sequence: TGTGCCAGCAGCCCGGGACAGCTTCAAGAGACCCAGTACTTC. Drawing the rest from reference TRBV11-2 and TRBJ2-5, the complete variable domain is EAGVAQSPRYKIIEKRQSVAFWCNPISGHATLYWYQQILGQGPKLLIQFQNNGVVDDSQLPKDRFSAERLKGVDSTLKIQPAKLEDSAVYLCASSPGQLQETQYFGPGTRLLVL.

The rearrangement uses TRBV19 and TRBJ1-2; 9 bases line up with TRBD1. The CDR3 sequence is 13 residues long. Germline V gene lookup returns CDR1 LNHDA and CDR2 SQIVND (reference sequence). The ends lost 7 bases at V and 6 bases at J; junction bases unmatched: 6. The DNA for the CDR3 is TGTGCCAGTACAGGTCGGACAGGGGATGGCTACACCTTC. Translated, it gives CASTGRTGDGYTF.

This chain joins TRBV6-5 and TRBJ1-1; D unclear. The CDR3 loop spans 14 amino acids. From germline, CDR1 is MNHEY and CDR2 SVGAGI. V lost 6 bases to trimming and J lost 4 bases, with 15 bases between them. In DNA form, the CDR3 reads TGTGCCAGCAGGGAGGAGATGCTGGTCACTGAAGCTTTCTTT. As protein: CASREEMLVTEAFF.

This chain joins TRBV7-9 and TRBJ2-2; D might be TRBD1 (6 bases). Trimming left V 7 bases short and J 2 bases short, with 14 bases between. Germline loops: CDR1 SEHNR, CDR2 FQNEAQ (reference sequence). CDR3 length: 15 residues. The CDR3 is CASTRPGQNTGELFF. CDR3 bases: TGTGCCAGCACCAGACCGGGACAAAACACCGGGGAGCTGTTTTTT.

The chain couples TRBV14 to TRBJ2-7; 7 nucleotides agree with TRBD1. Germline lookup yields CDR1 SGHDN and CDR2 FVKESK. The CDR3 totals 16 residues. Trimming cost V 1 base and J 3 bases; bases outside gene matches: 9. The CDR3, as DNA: TGTGCCAGCAGCCAAGCCGGGACAGCGATACTCTACGAGCAGTACTTC. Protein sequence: CASSQAGTAILYEQYF.

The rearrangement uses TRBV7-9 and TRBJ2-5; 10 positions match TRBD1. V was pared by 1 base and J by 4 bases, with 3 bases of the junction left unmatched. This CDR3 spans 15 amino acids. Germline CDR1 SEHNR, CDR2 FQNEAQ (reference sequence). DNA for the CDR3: TGTGCCAGCAGCTTAGGGGACAGGGGACGAGAGACCCAGTACTTC. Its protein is CASSLGDRGRETQYF.

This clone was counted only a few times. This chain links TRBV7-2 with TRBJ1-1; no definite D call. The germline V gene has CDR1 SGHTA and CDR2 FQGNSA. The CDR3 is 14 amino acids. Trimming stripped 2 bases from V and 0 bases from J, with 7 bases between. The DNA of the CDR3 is TGTGCCAGCAGCTTAAGTGCGGTGAACACTGAAGCTTTCTTT. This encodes CASSLSAVNTEAFF.

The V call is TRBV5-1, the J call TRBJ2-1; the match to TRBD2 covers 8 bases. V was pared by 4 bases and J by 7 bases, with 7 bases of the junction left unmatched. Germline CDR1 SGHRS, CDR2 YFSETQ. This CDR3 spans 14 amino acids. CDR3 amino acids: CASSPGGTVNEQFF. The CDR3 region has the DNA TGCGCCAGCAGCCCGGGAGGGACGGTGAATGAGCAGTTCTTC.

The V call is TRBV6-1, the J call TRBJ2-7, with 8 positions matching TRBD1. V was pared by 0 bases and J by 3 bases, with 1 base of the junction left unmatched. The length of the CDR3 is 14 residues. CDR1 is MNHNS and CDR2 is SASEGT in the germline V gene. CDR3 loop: CASSEAGTGYEQYF. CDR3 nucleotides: TGTGCCAGCAGTGAAGCAGGGACAGGCTACGAGCAGTACTTC.

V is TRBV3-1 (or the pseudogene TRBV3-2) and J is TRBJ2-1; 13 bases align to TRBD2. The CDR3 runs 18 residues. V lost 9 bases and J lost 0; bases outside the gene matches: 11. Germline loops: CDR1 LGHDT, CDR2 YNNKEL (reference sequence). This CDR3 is CASTRLAGGSSSYNEQFF. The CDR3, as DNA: TGTGCCAGTACCCGACTAGCGGGGGGTTCCAGCTCCTACAATGAGCAGTTCTTC.

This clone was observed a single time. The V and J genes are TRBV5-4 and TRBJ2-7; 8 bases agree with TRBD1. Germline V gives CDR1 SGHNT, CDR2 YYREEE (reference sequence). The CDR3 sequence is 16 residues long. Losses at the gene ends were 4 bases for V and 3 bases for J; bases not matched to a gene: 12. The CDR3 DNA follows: TGTGCCAGCAGCGCTTACCAGGGGGCGGACATCTACGAGCAGTACTTC. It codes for CASSAYQGADIYEQYF. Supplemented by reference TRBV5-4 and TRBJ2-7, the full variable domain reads ETGVTQSPTHLIKTRGQQVTLRCSSQSGHNTVSWYQQALGQGPQFIFQYYREEENGRGNFPPRFSGLQFPNYSSELNVNALELDDSALYLCASSAYQGADIYEQYFGPGTRLTVT.

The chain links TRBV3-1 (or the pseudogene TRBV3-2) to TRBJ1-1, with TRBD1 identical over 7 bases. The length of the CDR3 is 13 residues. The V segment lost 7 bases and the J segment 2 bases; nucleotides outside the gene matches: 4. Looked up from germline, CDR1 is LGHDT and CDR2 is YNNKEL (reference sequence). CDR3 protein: CASIDRDNTEAFF. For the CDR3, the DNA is TGTGCCAGCATCGACAGGGACAACACTGAAGCTTTCTTT.

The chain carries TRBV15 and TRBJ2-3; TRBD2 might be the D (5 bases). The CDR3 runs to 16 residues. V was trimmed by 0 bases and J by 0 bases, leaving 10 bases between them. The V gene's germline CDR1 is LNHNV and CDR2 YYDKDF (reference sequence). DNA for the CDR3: TGTGCCACCAGCAGAGATGGGCGGACTAGCACAGATACGCAGTATTTT. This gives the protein CATSRDGRTSTDTQYF. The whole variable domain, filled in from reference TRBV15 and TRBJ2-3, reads DAMVIQNPRYQVTQFGKPVTLSCSQTLNHNVMYWYQQKSSQAPKLLFHYYDKDFNNEADTPDNFQSRRPNTSFCFLDIRSPGLGDTAMYLCATSRDGRTSTDTQYFGPGTRLTVL.

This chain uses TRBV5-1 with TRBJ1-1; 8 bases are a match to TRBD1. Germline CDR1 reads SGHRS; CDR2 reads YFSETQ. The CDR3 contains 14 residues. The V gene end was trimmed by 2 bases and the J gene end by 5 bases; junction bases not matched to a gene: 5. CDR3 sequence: CASSLQGVGTEAFF. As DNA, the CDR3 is TGCGCCAGCAGCTTACAGGGGGTGGGGACTGAAGCTTTCTTT.

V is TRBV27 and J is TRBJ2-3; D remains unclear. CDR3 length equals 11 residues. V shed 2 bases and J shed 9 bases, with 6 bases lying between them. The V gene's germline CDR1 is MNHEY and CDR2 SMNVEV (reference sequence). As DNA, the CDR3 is TGTGCCAGCAGTTTAGCTGCGACGCAGTATTTT. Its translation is CASSLAATQYF.

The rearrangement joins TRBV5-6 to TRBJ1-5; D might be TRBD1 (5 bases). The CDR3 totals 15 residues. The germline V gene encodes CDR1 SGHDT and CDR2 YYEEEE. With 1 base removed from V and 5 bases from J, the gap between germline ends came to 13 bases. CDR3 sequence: CASSLRGTGHQPQHF. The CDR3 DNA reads TGTGCCAGCAGCTTGAGGGGAACCGGGCATCAGCCCCAGCATTTT.

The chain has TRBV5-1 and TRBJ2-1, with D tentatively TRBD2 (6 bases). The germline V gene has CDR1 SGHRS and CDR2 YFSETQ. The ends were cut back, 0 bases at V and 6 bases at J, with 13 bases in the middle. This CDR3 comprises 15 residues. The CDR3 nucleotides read TGCGCCAGCAGCTTGGCGGGGGACCCCTCCAATGAGCAGTTCTTC. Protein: CASSLAGDPSNEQFF.

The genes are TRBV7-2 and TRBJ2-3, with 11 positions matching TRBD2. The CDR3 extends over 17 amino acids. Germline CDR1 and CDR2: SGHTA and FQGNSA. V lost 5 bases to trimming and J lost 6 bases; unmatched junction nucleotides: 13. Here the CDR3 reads CASSIGGTSGRRDTQYF. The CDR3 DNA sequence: TGTGCCAGCAGCATCGGCGGGACTAGCGGACGCCGGGATACGCAGTATTTT.